This T cell receptor (beta chain) was retrieved from a study of CD8+ T cells in alopecia areata. The CDR3 covers 12 residues. CDR1 is SQVTM, CDR2 ANQGSEA, per germline. The ends were cut back, 6 bases at V and 3 bases at J, with 12 bases in the middle. The authors extracted RNA and reverse transcribed it into cDNA as the sequencing template. TCRdb's table, derived via immunoSEQ multiplex PCR, lists solely in-frame clones and lacks some. Of some 170,000 clones detected, approximately 56% appear once; the ten largest clones hold roughly 15%. Sample: CD4+ T cells sorted from blood, taken at week 0. The chain joins TRBV29-1 to TRBJ2-7; D call uncertain. The sequence was obtained from a human donor with alopecia areata. CDR3 sequence (DNA): TGCAGCGTCCTCGAATCGGGCTACGAGCAGTACTTC. Translating it yields CSVLESGYEQYF.